This paragraph covers one T cell receptor beta chain sequence. The junction departs from the called germline gene at one end, perhaps through a read error. This sample also contains other DNA sequences that code for the same CDR3. The CDR3 has 17 amino acids. Looked up from germline, CDR1 is SGHDT and CDR2 is YYEEEE. TCRdb's table, derived via immunoSEQ multiplex PCR, lists solely in-frame clones and lacks some. This table holds some 760,000 clones, approximately 85% found once. The data stem from a study of shared T cell receptors in the human thymus. The sample was also reused in another study, on human thymus T cells. As that study records: Among the donors, all were healthy Finnish infants having corrective surgery for congenital heart defects. Thymus tissue was removed during corrective cardiac surgery. Unrelated people showed highly overlapping thymic repertoires, related research reported.

The chain carries TRBV5-6 and TRBJ1-6, with TRBD1 identical over 8 bases. The source material was thymocytes. The receptor was derived from a girl under three years old with a congenital heart defect. In nucleotides, the CDR3 is TGTGCCAGCAGCTTGGCCTCTCGGACAGGGCGAAATTCCCCCCTCCACTTT. It yields the protein CASSLASRTGRNSPLHF.